This T cell receptor beta chain was documented in a study of beta chain features in type 1 diabetes. CDR1 and CDR2 from the germline V gene are SGHTA and FQGNSA. This CDR3 has 18 residues. The germline V and J ends were trimmed by 4 bases and 0 bases, with 18 bases remaining between them. This clone turned up a few times. Of the isolated RNA, all was reverse transcribed, and so the sequenced material was expressed TCRB transcripts. This table comes from immunoSEQ multiplex PCR, and its TCRdb copy is limited to in-frame clones, with some not included. In the table there are roughly 290,000 clones, around 7.8% of which are singletons.

This clonotype was obtained from a woman aged 18 to 35 in good health. Sequencing was performed on central memory CD4+ T cells from blood. This chain connects TRBV7-2 to TRBJ1-4; no reliable D call. This CDR3 is CASSSRRKIKTTNEKLFF. The CDR3 DNA follows: TGTGCCAGCAGCTCACGACGTAAAATTAAGACAACTAATGAAAAACTGTTTTTT. Based on the CDR3 plus reference TRBV7-2 and TRBJ1-4, the full variable domain is GAGVSQSPSNKVTEKGKDVELRCDPISGHTALYWYRQSLGQGLEFLIYFQGNSAPDKSGLPSDRFSAERTGGSVSTLTIQRTQQEDSAVYLCASSSRRKIKTTNEKLFFGSGTQLSVL.